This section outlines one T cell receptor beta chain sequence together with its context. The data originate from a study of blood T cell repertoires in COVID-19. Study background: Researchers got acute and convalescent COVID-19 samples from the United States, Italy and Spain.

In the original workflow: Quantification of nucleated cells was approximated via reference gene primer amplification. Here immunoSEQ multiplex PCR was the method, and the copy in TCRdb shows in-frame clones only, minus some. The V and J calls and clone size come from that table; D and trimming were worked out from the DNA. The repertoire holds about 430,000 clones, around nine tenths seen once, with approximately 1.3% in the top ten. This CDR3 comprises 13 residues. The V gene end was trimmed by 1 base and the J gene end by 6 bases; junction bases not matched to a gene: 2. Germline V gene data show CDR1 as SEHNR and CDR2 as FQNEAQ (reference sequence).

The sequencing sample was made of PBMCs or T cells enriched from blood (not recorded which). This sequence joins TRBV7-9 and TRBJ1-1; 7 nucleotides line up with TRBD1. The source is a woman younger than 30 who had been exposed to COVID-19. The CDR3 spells CASSLVTGAEAFF. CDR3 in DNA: TGTGCCAGCAGCTTAGTTACAGGGGCTGAAGCTTTCTTT.